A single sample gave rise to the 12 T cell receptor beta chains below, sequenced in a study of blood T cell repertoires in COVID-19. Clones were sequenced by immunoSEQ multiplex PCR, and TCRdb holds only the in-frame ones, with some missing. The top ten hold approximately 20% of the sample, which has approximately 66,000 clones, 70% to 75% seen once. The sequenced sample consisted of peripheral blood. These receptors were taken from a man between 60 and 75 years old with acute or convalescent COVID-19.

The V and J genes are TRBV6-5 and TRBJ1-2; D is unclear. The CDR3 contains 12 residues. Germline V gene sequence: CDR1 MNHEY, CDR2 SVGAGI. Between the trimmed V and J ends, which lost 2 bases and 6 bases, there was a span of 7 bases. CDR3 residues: CASSYRGDGYTF. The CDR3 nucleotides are TGTGCCAGCAGTTACCGCGGGGATGGCTACACCTTC.

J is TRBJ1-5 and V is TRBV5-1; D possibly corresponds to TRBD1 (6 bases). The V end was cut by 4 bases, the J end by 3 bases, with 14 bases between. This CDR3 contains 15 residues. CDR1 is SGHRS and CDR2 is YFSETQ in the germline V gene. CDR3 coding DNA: TGCGCCAGCAGCGCCACAGGGAACCCCAATCAGCCCCAGCATTTT. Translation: CASSATGNPNQPQHF.

The CDR3 nucleotides are TGTGCCAGCTCGCGAACGCGAGCGACCTACGAGCAGTACTTC. It translates to CASSRTRATYEQYF. J is TRBJ2-7 and V is TRBV18; D gene uncertain. V was pared by 6 bases and J by 2 bases, with 14 bases between. The CDR3 runs 14 residues. Per the germline V gene, CDR1 is KGHSH and CDR2 is LQKENI.

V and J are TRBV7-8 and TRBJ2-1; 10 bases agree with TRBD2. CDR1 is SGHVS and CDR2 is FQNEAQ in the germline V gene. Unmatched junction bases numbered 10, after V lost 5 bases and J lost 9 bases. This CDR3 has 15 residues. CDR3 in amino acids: CASSPGGTSVSEQFF. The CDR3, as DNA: TGTGCCAGCAGCCCGGGGGGGACTAGCGTTAGTGAGCAGTTCTTC.

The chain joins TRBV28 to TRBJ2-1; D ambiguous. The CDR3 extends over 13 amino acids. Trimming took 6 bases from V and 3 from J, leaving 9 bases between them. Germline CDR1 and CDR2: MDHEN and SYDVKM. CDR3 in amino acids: CASRAALYNEQFF. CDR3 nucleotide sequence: TGTGCCAGCAGGGCGGCCCTCTACAATGAGCAGTTCTTC. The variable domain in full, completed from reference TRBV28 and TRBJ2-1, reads DVKVTQSSRYLVKRTGEKVFLECVQDMDHENMFWYRQDPGLGLRLIYFSYDVKMKEKGDIPEGYSVSREKKERFSLILESASTNQTSMYLCASRAALYNEQFFGPGTRLTVL.

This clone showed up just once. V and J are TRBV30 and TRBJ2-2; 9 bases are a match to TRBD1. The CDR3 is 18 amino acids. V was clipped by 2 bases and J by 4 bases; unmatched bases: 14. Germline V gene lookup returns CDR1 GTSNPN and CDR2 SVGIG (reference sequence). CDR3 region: CAWSPGTGGASSTGELFF. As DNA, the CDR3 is TGTGCCTGGAGTCCCGGAACAGGGGGCGCTTCTAGCACCGGGGAGCTGTTTTTT.

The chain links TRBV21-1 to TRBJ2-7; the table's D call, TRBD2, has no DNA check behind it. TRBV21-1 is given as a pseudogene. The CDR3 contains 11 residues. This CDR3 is CASTSDFEQYV. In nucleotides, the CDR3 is TGTGCCAGCACTTCGGACTTTGAGCAGTACGTC.

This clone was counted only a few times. In nucleotides, the CDR3 is TGTGCCAGCTCAACAGGGGGCGCCCCTGAAGCTTTCTTT. Encoded protein: CASSTGGAPEAFF. J is TRBJ1-1 and V is TRBV18; 9 nucleotides line up with TRBD1. With 5 bases clipped from V and 6 bases from J, the junction kept 4 bases outside the gene matches. CDR3 length equals 13 residues. Germline V gives CDR1 KGHSH, CDR2 LQKENI.

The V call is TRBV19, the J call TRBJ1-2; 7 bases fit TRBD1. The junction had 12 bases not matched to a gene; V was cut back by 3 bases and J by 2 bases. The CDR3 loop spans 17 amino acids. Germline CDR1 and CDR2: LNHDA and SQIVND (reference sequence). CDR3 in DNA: TGTGCCAGTAGTATGGCACAGGGGATGGTCTTAAACTATGGCTACACCTTC. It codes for CASSMAQGMVLNYGYTF.

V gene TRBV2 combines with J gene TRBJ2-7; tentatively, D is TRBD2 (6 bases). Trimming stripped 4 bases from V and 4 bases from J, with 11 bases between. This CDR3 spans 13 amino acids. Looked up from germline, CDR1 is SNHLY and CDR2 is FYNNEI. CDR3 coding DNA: TGTGCCAGCAGTGGAGGCGCGGGATACGAGCAGTACTTC. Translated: CASSGGAGYEQYF.

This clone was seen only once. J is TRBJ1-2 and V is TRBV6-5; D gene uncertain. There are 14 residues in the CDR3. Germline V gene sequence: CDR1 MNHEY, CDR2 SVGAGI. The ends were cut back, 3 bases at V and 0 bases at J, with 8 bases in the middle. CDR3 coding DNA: TGTGCCAGCAGTTATGGAGGGACTAACTATGGCTACACCTTC. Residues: CASSYGGTNYGYTF.

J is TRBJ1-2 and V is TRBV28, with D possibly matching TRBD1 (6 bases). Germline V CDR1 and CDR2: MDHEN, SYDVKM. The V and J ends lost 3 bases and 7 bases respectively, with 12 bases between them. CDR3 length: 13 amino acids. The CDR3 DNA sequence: TGTGCCAGCAGTTTCCCTCAGGGGAGTGGCTACACCTTC. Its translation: CASSFPQGSGYTF.